This T cell receptor (beta chain) derives from a study of T cell changes during pregnancy in multiple sclerosis. Assay used: immunoSEQ multiplex PCR; TCRdb lists only in-frame clones, some missing. This table has fewer than 140,000 clones, roughly 90% appearing once. The CDR3 totals 14 residues. The germline CDR1 and CDR2 sequences are MNHNY and SVGAGI (reference sequence). The junction had 7 bases not matched to a gene; V was cut back by 6 bases and J by 5 bases. The sequence was collected from a female donor with multiple sclerosis, enrolled in a pregnancy study. The V gene is TRBV6-6, the J gene TRBJ2-5; TRBD1 matches at 9 bases. The sample in question was peripheral blood, obtained after pregnancy. CDR3 sequence reads: CASSRDRAEETQYF. The CDR3 DNA sequence: TGTGCCAGCAGCCGGGACAGGGCCGAGGAGACCCAGTACTTC.